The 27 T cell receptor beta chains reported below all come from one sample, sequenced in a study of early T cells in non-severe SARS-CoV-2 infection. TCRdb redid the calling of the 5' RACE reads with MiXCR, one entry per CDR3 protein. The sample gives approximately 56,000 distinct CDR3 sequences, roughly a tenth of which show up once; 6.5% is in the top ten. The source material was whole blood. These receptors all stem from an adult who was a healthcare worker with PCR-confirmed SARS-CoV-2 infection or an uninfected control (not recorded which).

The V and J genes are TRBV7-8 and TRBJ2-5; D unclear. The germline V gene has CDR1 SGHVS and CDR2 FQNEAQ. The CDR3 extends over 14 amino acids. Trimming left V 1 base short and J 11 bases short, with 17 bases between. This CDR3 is CASSLGTSLGPQYF. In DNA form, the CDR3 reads TGTGCCAGCAGCTTAGGGACCAGCCTAGGGCCACAGTACTTC.

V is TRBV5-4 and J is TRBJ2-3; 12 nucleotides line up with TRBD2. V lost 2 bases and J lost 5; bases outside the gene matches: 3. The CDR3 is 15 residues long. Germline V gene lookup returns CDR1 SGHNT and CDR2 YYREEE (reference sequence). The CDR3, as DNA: TGTGCCAGCAGCTTACCGGGACTAGCGGGAGATACGCAGTATTTT. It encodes CASSLPGLAGDTQYF.

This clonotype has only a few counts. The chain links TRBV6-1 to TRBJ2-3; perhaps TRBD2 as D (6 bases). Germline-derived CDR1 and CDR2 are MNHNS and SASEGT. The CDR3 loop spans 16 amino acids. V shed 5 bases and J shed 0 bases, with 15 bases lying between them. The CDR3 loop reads CASSSFSGTSTDTQYF. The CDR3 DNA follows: TGTGCCAGCAGTTCCTTTAGCGGAACTAGCACAGATACGCAGTATTTT.

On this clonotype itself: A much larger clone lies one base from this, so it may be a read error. The CDR3 loop is CASSHSVRGNEQFF. The DNA of the CDR3 is TGTGCCAGCAGCCATAGCGTGAGAGGAAATGAGCAGTTCTTC. J is TRBJ2-1 and V is TRBV3-1; D may be TRBD2 (5 bases). CDR1 LGHDT and CDR2 YNNKEL come from the germline V gene (reference sequence). The CDR3 spans 14 residues. The V end lost 3 bases, the J end lost 7 bases, and 13 bases lay between the germline ends.

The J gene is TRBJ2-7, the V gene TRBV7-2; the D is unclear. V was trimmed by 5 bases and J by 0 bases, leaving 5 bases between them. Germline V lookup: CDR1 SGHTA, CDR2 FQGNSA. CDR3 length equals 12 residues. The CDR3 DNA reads TGTGCCAGCAGCCAGACCTCCTACGAGCAGTACTTC. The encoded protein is CASSQTSYEQYF.

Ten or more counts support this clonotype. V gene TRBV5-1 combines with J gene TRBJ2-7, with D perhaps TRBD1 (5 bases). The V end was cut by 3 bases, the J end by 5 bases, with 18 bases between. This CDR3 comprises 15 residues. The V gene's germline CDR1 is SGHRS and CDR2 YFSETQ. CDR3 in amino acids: CASSSQDPRRNEQYF. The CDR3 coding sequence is TGCGCCAGCAGCTCACAGGATCCTCGACGTAACGAGCAGTACTTC. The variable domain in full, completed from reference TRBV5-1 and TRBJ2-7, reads KAGVTQTPRYLIKTRGQQVTLSCSPISGHRSVSWYQQTPGQGLQFLFEYFSETQRNKGNFPGRFSGRQFSNSRSEMNVSTLELGDSALYLCASSSQDPRRNEQYFGPGTRLTVT.

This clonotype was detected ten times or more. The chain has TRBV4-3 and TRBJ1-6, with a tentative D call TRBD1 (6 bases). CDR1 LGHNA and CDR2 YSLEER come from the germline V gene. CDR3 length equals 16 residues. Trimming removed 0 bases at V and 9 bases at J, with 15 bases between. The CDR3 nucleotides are TGCGCCAGCAGCCAAGATCCAACAGGGTCAGGTTCACCCCTCCACTTT. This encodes CASSQDPTGSGSPLHF.

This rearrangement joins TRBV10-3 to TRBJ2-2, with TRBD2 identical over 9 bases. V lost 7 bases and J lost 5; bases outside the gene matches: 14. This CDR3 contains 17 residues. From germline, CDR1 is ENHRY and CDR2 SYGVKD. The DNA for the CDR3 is TGTGCCATCACCCCAGGGGCGGGAGGGGTTTCGACCGGGGAGCTGTTTTTT. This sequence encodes CAITPGAGGVSTGELFF.

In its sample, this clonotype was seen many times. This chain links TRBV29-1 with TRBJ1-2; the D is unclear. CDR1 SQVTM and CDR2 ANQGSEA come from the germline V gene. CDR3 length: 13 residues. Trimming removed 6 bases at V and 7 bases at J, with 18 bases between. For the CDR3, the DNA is TGCAGCGTACCCGCCCGGGGAGAGGGTGGCTACACCTTC. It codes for CSVPARGEGGYTF.

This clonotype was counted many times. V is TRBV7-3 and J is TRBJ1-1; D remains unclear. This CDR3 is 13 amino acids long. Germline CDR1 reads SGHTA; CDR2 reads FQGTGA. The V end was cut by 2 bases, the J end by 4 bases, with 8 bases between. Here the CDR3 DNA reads TGTGCCAGCAGCTTATCGGGAGCCACTGAAGCTTTCTTT. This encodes CASSLSGATEAFF.

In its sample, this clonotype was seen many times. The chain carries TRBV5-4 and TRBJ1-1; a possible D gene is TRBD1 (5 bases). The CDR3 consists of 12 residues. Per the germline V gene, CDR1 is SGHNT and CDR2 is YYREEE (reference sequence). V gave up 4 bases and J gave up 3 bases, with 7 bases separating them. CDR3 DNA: TGTGCCAGCAGCGGGGCGGACACTGAAGCTTTCTTT. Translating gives CASSGADTEAFF. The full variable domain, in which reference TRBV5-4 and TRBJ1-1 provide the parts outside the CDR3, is ETGVTQSPTHLIKTRGQQVTLRCSSQSGHNTVSWYQQALGQGPQFIFQYYREEENGRGNFPPRFSGLQFPNYSSELNVNALELDDSALYLCASSGADTEAFFGQGTRLTVV.

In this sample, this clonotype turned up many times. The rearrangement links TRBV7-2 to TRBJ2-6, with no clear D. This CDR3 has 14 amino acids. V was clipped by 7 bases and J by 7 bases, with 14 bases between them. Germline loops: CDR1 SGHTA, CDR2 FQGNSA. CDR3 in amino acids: CASTPVGLANVLTF. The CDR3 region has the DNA TGTGCCAGCACCCCGGTTGGTCTTGCCAACGTCCTGACTTTC.

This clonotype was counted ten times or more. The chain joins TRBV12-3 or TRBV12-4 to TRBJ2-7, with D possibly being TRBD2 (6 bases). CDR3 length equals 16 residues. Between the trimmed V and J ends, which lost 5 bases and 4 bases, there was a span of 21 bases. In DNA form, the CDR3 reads TGTGCCAGCAGTGACATTCCGGGACGGGGGTCTTACGAGCAGTACTTC. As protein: CASSDIPGRGSYEQYF.

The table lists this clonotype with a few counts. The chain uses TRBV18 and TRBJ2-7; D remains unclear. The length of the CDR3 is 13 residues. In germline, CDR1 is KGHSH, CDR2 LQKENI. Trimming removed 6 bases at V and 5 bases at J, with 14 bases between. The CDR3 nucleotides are TGTGCCAGCTCGCCTGTTCAATATAACGAGCAGTACTTC. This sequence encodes CASSPVQYNEQYF.

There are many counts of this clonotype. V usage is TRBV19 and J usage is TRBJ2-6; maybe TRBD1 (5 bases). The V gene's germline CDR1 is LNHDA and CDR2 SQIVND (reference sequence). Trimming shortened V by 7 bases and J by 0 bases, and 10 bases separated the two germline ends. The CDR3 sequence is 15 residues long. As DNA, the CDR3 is TGTGCCAGTACCCCAGGGAACTCTGGGGCCAACGTCCTGACTTTC. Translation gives CASTPGNSGANVLTF.

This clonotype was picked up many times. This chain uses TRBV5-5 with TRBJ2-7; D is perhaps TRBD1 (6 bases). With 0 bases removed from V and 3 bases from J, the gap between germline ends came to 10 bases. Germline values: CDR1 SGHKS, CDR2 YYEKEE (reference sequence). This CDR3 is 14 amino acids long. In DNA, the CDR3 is TGTGCCAGCAGCTTGGCGGACAGCGGCTACGAGCAGTACTTC. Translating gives CASSLADSGYEQYF.

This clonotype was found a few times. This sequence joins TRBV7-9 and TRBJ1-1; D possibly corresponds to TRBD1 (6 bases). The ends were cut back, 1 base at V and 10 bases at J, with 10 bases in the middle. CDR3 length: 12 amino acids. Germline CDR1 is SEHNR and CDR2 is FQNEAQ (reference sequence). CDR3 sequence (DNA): TGTGCCAGCAGCTTAGACTTCAGGGGAGCTTTCTTT. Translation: CASSLDFRGAFF.

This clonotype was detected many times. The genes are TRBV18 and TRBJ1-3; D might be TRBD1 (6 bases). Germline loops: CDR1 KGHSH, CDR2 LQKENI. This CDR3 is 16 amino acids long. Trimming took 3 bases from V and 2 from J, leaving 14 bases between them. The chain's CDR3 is CASSPQGTGPGNTIYF. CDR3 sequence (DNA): TGTGCCAGCTCACCTCAGGGGACTGGCCCTGGAAACACCATATATTTT. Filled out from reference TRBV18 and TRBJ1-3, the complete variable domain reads NAGVMQNPRHLVRRRGQEARLRCSPMKGHSHVYWYRQLPEEGLKFMVYLQKENIIDESGMPKERFSAEFPKEGPSILRIQQVVRGDSAAYFCASSPQGTGPGNTIYFGEGSWLTVV.

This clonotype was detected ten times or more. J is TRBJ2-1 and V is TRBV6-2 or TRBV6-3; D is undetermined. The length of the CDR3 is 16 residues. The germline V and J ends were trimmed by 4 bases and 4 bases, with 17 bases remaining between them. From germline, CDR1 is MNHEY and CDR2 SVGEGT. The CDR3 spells CASSSYGANEYNEQFF. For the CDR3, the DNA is TGTGCCAGCAGTTCCTATGGTGCCAACGAGTACAATGAGCAGTTCTTC.

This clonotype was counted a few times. The CDR3 protein is CASSDTRLLSSYEQYF. The CDR3 DNA reads TGTGCCAGCAGCGATACTAGACTTCTTAGCTCCTACGAGCAGTACTTC. The chain uses TRBV7-8 and TRBJ2-7; possibly TRBD2 for D (5 bases). This CDR3 has 16 residues. CDR1 is SGHVS, CDR2 FQNEAQ, per germline. The V end lost 5 bases, the J end lost 0 bases, and 17 bases lay between the germline ends.

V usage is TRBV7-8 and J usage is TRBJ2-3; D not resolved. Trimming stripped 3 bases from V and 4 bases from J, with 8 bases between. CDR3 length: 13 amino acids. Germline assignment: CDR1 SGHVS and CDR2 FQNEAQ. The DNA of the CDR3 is TGTGCCAGCAGCTTGTTACACGCAGATACGCAGTATTTT. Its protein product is CASSLLHADTQYF.

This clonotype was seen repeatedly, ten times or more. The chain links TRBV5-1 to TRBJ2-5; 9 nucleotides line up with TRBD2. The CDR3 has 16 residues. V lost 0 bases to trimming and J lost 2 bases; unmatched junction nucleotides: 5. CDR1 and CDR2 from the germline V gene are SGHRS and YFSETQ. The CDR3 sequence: CASSLGPSGNQETQYF. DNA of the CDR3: TGCGCCAGCAGCTTGGGGCCTAGCGGGAATCAAGAGACCCAGTACTTC.

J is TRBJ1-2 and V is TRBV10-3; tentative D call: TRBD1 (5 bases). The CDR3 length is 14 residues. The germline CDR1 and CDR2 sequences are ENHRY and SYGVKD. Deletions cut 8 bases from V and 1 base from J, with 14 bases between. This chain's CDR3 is CAIFSVDSNYGYTF. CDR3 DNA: TGTGCCATCTTTTCCGTCGACAGTAACTATGGCTACACCTTC.

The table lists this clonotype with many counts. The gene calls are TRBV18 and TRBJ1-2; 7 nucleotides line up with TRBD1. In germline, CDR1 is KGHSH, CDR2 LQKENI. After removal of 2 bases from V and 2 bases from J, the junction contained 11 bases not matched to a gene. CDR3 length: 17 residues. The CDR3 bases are TGTGCCAGCTCACCATCGGGACAGACGTACCTCAACTATGGCTACACCTTC. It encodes CASSPSGQTYLNYGYTF.

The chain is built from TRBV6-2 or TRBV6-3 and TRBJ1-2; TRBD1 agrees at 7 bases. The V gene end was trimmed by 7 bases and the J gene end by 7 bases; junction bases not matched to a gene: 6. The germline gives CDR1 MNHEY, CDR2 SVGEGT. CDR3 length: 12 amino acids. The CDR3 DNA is TGTGCCAGCACGGGACAGCTCTCTGGCTACACCTTC. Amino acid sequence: CASTGQLSGYTF.

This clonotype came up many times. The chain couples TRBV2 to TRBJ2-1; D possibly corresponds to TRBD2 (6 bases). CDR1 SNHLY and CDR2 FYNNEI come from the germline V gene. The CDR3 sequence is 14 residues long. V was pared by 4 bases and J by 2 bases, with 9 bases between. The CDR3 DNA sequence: TGTGCCAGCAGTGCGGGAGAAACCTACAATGAGCAGTTCTTC. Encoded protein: CASSAGETYNEQFF.

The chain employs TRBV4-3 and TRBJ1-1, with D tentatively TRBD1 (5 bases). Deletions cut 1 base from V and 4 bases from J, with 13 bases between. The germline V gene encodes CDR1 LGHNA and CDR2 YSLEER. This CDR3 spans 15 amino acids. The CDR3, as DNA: TGCGCCAGCAGCCAAGTGAGGGACTGGGGCACTGAAGCTTTCTTT. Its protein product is CASSQVRDWGTEAFF.